This is a list of T cell receptor beta chains from one sample in a study of cytomegalovirus exposure and HLA in healthy donors. The table came from immunoSEQ multiplex PCR; TCRdb's copy has only in-frame clones and leaves some out. Its table lists about 130,000 clones. Material for sequencing was PBMCs. The receptor source for this set is a woman between 40 and 50 years old in good health and CMV-seropositive. Both conserved end residues are part of each CDR3. The D gene is left open where the match is weak. The size field is filled for only some rows; it gives once, few, many or a size class.

v_gene,d_gene,abundance,j_gene,CDR3aa,CDR3nt
TRBV28,TRBD1,NA,TRBJ1-5,CASSQRTGANQPQHF,TGTGCCAGCAGTCAGCGGACAGGGGCCAATCAGCCCCAGCATTTT
TRBV6-1,TRBD1,NA,TRBJ1-2,CASSSTGGANYGYTF,TGTGCCAGCAGTAGTACAGGGGGAGCTAACTATGGCTACACCTTC
TRBV7-2,TRBD1,NA,TRBJ1-2,CASSPGQLYGYTF,TGTGCCAGCAGCCCGGGACAGCTCTATGGCTACACCTTC
TRBV4-1,NA,NA,TRBJ2-1,CASSQPVGRSTYNEQFF,TGCGCCAGCAGCCAACCGGTCGGGAGATCGACCTACAATGAGCAGTTCTTC
TRBV10-3,NA,NA,TRBJ1-2,CAISPAGTNYGYTF,TGTGCCATCAGCCCGGCGGGGACTAACTATGGCTACACCTTC
TRBV30,NA,NA,TRBJ1-4,CAWNPGREDEKLFF,TGTGCCTGGAACCCCGGGAGGGAGGACGAAAAACTGTTTTTT
TRBV7-9,NA,medium-sized,TRBJ2-2,CASSSAGNPGELFF,TGTGCCAGCAGCTCCGCGGGAAATCCCGGGGAGCTGTTTTTT
TRBV15,TRBD2,NA,TRBJ2-7,CATSTRLADSAYEQYF,TGTGCCACCAGCACCCGCCTAGCGGATTCTGCCTACGAGCAGTACTTC
TRBV7-8,NA,NA,TRBJ1-1,CAGGRLNTEAFF,TGTGCCGGAGGACGTTTGAACACTGAAGCTTTCTTT
TRBV6-4,TRBD1,NA,TRBJ2-1,CASSSQTGGWNEQFF,TGTGCCAGCAGTTCCCAAACAGGGGGCTGGAATGAGCAGTTCTTC
TRBV28,NA,NA,TRBJ2-7,CASSSTGYEQYF,TGTGCCAGCAGTTCAACGGGATACGAGCAGTACTTC
TRBV30,TRBD1,NA,TRBJ2-7,CAWKRGRGLYEQYF,TGTGCCTGGAAACGAGGCAGGGGGCTTTACGAGCAGTACTTC
TRBV9,NA,NA,TRBJ2-7,CASSLGGASYEQYF,TGTGCCAGCAGCCTCGGCGGGGCCTCCTACGAGCAGTACTTC
TRBV4-3,TRBD2,NA,TRBJ2-3,CASSPTSGRADTQYF,TGCGCCAGCAGCCCTACTAGCGGGAGGGCAGATACGCAGTATTTT
TRBV28,NA,NA,TRBJ2-6,CASSLPGHNSGANVLTF,TGTGCCAGCAGTTTACCGGGACATAACTCTGGGGCCAACGTCCTGACTTTC
TRBV6-1,NA,NA,TRBJ2-3,CASGGDTDTQYF,TGTGCCAGCGGCGGAGACACAGATACGCAGTATTTT
TRBV21-1,NA,NA,TRBJ2-7,CASSKARLAGGLTYEQYF,TGTGCCAGCAGCAAAGCGCGACTAGCGGGCGGCTTAACCTACGAGCAGTACTTC
TRBV28,NA,NA,TRBJ2-6,CASSPLSGANVLTF,TGTGCCAGCAGTCCCCTCTCTGGGGCCAACGTCCTGACTTTC
TRBV9,TRBD2,NA,TRBJ2-1,CASSVDVWTSGETYNEQFF,TGTGCCAGCAGCGTAGATGTTTGGACTAGCGGGGAGACCTACAATGAGCAGTTCTTC
TRBV5-4,NA,NA,TRBJ2-1,CASSFPTGNEQFF,TGTGCCAGCAGCTTCCCCACCGGGAATGAGCAGTTCTTC
TRBV7-2,NA,NA,TRBJ1-1,CASSLVDRQGKAFF,TGTGCCAGCAGCTTAGTAGATCGGCAGGGGAAGGCTTTCTTT
TRBV19,NA,NA,TRBJ1-1,CASSISIETEAFF,TGTGCCAGTAGTATTTCGATTGAGACTGAAGCTTTCTTT
TRBV29-1,NA,NA,TRBJ2-5,CSVDKGLETQYF,TGCAGCGTTGATAAGGGGTTGGAGACCCAGTACTTC
TRBV10-3,NA,NA,TRBJ2-3,CAISATDTQYF,TGTGCCATCAGTGCAACAGATACGCAGTATTTT
TRBV12-5,TRBD2,NA,TRBJ2-3,CASGLTWASGSVGPTDTQYF,TGTGCTAGTGGTTTAACCTGGGCTAGCGGGAGTGTGGGGCCCACAGATACGCAGTATTTT
TRBV7-9,TRBD2,NA,TRBJ2-3,CASSSTSSTDTQYF,TGTGCCAGCAGCTCGACTAGCAGCACAGATACGCAGTATTTT
TRBV2,TRBD1,NA,TRBJ1-3,CASSADRVGNTIYF,TGTGCCAGCAGTGCAGACAGGGTCGGAAACACCATATATTTT
TRBV5-4,TRBD2,NA,TRBJ2-5,CASSLGVGRGETQYF,TGTGCCAGCAGCTTGGGGGTCGGGAGGGGAGAGACCCAGTACTTC
TRBV7-9,NA,NA,TRBJ2-3,CASSLRIAPDTQYF,TGTGCCAGCAGCTTAAGAATAGCGCCAGATACGCAGTATTTT
TRBV9,TRBD2,NA,TRBJ2-2,CASNPGTSDTGELFF,TGTGCCAGCAATCCCGGGACTAGCGACACCGGGGAGCTGTTTTTT
TRBV2,TRBD2,NA,TRBJ2-1,CASRVMASGRAGEQFF,TGTGCCAGCAGGGTAATGGCTAGCGGGAGGGCCGGTGAGCAGTTCTTC
TRBV11-2,TRBD2,NA,TRBJ2-5,CASSLALAGGPGQETQYF,TGTGCCAGCAGCTTAGCACTAGCGGGAGGGCCGGGTCAAGAGACCCAGTACTTC
TRBV5-6,NA,NA,TRBJ1-4,CASSWGVGEEKLFF,TGTGCCAGCAGCTGGGGGGTAGGGGAGGAAAAACTGTTTTTT
TRBV28,NA,NA,TRBJ2-7,CASSLGLASTYEQYF,TGTGCCAGCAGTTTAGGGCTAGCGTCAACCTACGAGCAGTACTTC
TRBV7-2,NA,NA,TRBJ1-1,CASSLALQRSLYTEAFF,TGTGCCAGCAGCTTAGCGCTCCAGAGGTCTCTGTACACTGAAGCTTTCTTT
TRBV9,TRBD1,NA,TRBJ2-2,CASSVGGGQGNTGELFF,TGTGCCAGCAGCGTAGGGGGGGGACAGGGGAACACCGGGGAGCTGTTTTTT
TRBV10-3,NA,NA,TRBJ1-1,CAISESDRVAGGTEAFF,TGTGCCATCAGTGAGTCGGACAGAGTCGCCGGAGGCACTGAAGCTTTCTTT
TRBV6-1,NA,NA,TRBJ1-2,CASNGGQTNYGYTF,TGTGCCAGCAACGGGGGGCAGACGAACTATGGCTACACCTTC
TRBV11-3,TRBD2,NA,TRBJ2-7,CASSLEGGPLYEQYF,TGTGCCAGCAGCTTAGAGGGAGGGCCCCTCTACGAGCAGTACTTC
TRBV18,TRBD1,NA,TRBJ2-7,CASSREGGAHYEQYF,TGTGCCAGCTCACGAGAAGGGGGCGCTCACTACGAGCAGTACTTC
TRBV7-2,TRBD1,NA,TRBJ1-4,CASSSRTGDEKLFF,TGTGCCAGCAGCTCCCGGACAGGGGATGAAAAACTGTTTTTT
TRBV29-1,TRBD1,NA,TRBJ1-3,CSAGDRGASGNTIYF,TGCAGCGCCGGGGACAGGGGGGCCTCTGGAAACACCATATATTTT